The rows below give T cell receptor beta chains drawn from one sample of a study of neoadjuvant nivolumab and ipilimumab in lung cancer. This table comes from immunoSEQ multiplex PCR, and its TCRdb copy is limited to in-frame clones, with some not included. The sample shows approximately 17,000 clones, 70% to 80% of them seen only once. This material consisted of tumor tissue, taken after neoadjuvant nivolumab, alone or with ipilimumab, at or shortly before surgery. The origin of the receptors is an adult with non-small cell lung cancer. The CDR3 runs from the conserved cysteine through the conserved F or W. The D gene is left open where the match is weak. Clone size is given for some rows only: seen once, a few or many times, or a class if the clone is expanded.

TRBV27	NA	TRBJ1-4	15	NA	TGTGCCAGCAGTTTAGAAGGAGGAGGTGGTGAAAAACTGTTTTTT	CASSLEGGGGEKLFF
TRBV7-2	NA	TRBJ2-7	14	TRBD1	TGTGCCAGCAGCTCTAACAGGGGGCCCTACGAGCAGTACTTC	CASSSNRGPYEQYF
TRBV6-6	NA	TRBJ2-4	12	NA	TGTGCCAGCAGTTACAGGGAAAACATTCAGTACTTC	CASSYRENIQYF
TRBV2	NA	TRBJ2-5	13	NA	TGTGCCAGCATCGGGAACAGGGAAGAGACCCAGTACTTC	CASIGNREETQYF
TRBV7-8	NA	TRBJ1-4	14	NA	TGTGCCAGCAGCTTAGAACAGGGAAGGGAAAAACTGTTTTTT	CASSLEQGREKLFF
TRBV27	NA	TRBJ1-4	14	NA	TGTGCCAGCAGTTCGACAGCGAAGAGAGAAAAACTGTTTTTT	CASSSTAKREKLFF
TRBV6-5	NA	TRBJ1-1	11	NA	TGTGCCAGCAAGGTGAACACTGAAGCTTTCTTT	CASKVNTEAFF
TRBV5-4	few	TRBJ2-7	16	TRBD1	TGTGCCAGCAGCGGGGGCTCGGGACAGGGGTCCTACGAGCAGTACTTC	CASSGGSGQGSYEQYF
TRBV6-5	few	TRBJ2-7	13	TRBD2	TGTGCCAGCAGTTACCGCGGGGGCTACGAGCAGTACTTC	CASSYRGGYEQYF
TRBV5-6	NA	TRBJ1-1	15	NA	TGTGCCAGCAGCTTGGGGGTCAGGCTGAACACTGAAGCTTTCTTT	CASSLGVRLNTEAFF
TRBV2	few	TRBJ2-2	14	NA	TGTGCCAGCAAGCAGGAATTAGACACCGGGGAGCTGTTTTTT	CASKQELDTGELFF
TRBV4-3	NA	TRBJ2-2	13	NA	TGCGCCAGCAGCCAGGCAGGGGTCGGGGAGCTGTTTTTT	CASSQAGVGELFF